The following is a T cell receptor (beta chain) sequence with its context. Its antigen is currently unknown. The sampling schedule covered blood at baseline, cycle 4 day 1, and cycle 7 day 1. This entry belongs to a study of OX40 agonist ivuxolimab in advanced cancers. The length of the CDR3 is 15 residues. J gave up 1 base and V 4 bases, and 5 bases lay outside the gene matches. Germline loops: CDR1 KGHSH, CDR2 LQKENI. The assay was immunoSEQ multiplex PCR, and TCRdb's table has in-frame clones only and misses some. The profile covers 40,000 to 60,000 clones, with 88% appearing a single time and 3% to 4% taken by the ten largest. Whole-study findings and limits: Expanded clones tended on average to be more numerous among CD8+ T cells than CD4+.

Sequences were derived from CD4+ or CD8+ T cells sorted from blood, sampled in a trial of the OX40 agonist ivuxolimab. The chain recombines TRBV18 with TRBJ2-7; 9 positions match TRBD1. This TCR was recovered from an adult with an advanced solid tumor such as melanoma, head and neck, liver or kidney cancer. The CDR3 nucleotides are TGTGCCAGCTCACGGACCGGGACAGGGTCCTACGAGCAGTACTTC. Translated: CASSRTGTGSYEQYF. Full variable domain (rest looked up from reference TRBV18 and TRBJ2-7): NAGVMQNPRHLVRRRGQEARLRCSPMKGHSHVYWYRQLPEEGLKFMVYLQKENIIDESGMPKERFSAEFPKEGPSILRIQQVVRGDSAAYFCASSRTGTGSYEQYFGPGTRLTVT.